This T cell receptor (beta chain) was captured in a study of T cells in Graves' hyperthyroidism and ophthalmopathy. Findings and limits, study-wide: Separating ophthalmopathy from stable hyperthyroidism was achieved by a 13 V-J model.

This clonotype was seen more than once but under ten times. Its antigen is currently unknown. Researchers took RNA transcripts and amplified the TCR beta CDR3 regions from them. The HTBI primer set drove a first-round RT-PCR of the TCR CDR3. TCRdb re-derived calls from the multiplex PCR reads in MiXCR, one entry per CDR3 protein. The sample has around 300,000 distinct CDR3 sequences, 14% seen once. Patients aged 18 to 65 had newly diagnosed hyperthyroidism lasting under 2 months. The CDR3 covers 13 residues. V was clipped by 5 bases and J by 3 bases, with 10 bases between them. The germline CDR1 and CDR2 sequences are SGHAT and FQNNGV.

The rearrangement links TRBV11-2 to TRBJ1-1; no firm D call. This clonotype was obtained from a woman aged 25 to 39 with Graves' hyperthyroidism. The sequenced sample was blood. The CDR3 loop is CASSQTRYTEAFF. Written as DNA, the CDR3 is TGTGCCAGCAGCCAGACACGCTACACTGAAGCTTTCTTT.